This entry concerns a single T cell receptor (beta chain). This specimen comes from a study of blood T cell repertoires in COVID-19. Study background: From T cells, B-cell-depleted T cells, or PBMCs came the material, which was cDNA or gDNA.

Libraries were prepared by immunoSEQ multiplex PCR; TCRdb keeps only in-frame clonotypes and omits some of them. The table records a few hundred thousand clones, around nine tenths of them present only once. Recovered status in Cohort 3 required two negative PCRs, clearance, or symptom resolution. CDR1 and CDR2 from the germline V gene are SGHNT and YYREEE (reference sequence). The CDR3 is made up of 14 amino acids. With 4 bases clipped from V and 3 bases from J, the junction kept 4 bases outside the gene matches. This chain connects TRBV5-4 to TRBJ1-2; TRBD1 agrees at 9 bases. Sequences were obtained from PBMCs or T cells enriched from blood (not recorded which). This sequence originates from a woman aged 55-69 years who had recovered from COVID-19. CDR3 nucleotide sequence: TGTGCCAGCAGCCTTCGGACAGGGGACTATGGCTACACCTTC. Its translation: CASSLRTGDYGYTF.